Included here is one TCR beta chain sequence, with context. Its antigen remains unidentified. The germline V gene yields SGDLS for CDR1 and YYNGEE for CDR2. From the cysteine up to the phenylalanine, the CDR3 has a length of 13 residues. No DNA is listed. This specimen comes from a study of monozygotic twins with inflammatory bowel disease (dated by TCRdb to about 2019). Some background on the complete study: The full study comprised around 28 monozygotic twin pairs: nine German pairs (four IBD-concordant, five IBD-discordant) and 19 IBD-discordant Danish pairs. The search for disease-associated traits relied mainly on comparing, within discordant pairs, IBD patients with their genetically identical healthy co-twins. Each individual had, on average, about 151 000 unique TCRalpha sequences and 181 000 unique TCRbeta sequences available for analysis.

The method was 5' RACE. For each TCR library, around 3,500 ng of total RNA was used. For each sample, cDNA synthesis was carried out in eight separate reactions using SMARTScribe reverse transcriptase. During cDNA synthesis, unique molecular identifiers containing a 6-nucleotide sample barcode were introduced by template switching. TCRalpha and TCRbeta cDNA was amplified by two nested PCRs of 16 and 9 cycles, with bead purification after each PCR. Before amplification, the cDNA was treated with uracil DNA-glycosylase and purified using the QIAquick PCR purification kit. The second PCR was the step at which Illumina TruSeq-compatible adapters and sample-specific barcodes were added. Library quality and concentration were checked on TapeStation and Qubit, and libraries were pooled at about 5 ng each. Sequencing of pooled libraries was carried out on an Illumina HiSeq2500 single-index Rapid Run using 2 x 100 bp reads and custom sequencing primers. Turning to the authors' computational methods: UMI-based consensus assembly with MiGEC version 1.2.6 was used to correct PCR and sequencing errors. MiXCR version 2.1.1 was used to carry out V(D)J alignment, clonotype assembly and CDR3 extraction. To normalise gene usage, clonotype sharing and MAIT/NKT TCR abundance, the top 1000, 10 000 and 20 000 clonotypes in each sample were analysed. After downsampling to 27 000 UMIs, diversity was calculated as the inverse Simpson index using the vegan R package. Paired Mann-Whitney U tests on discordant twin pairs were used, with Benjamini-Hochberg multiple-testing correction. Following TCRdb reprocessing, every CDR3 protein sequence forms one entry, and DNA is not provided. TCRdb, not the authors, supplied the V and J calls. This sample's records show roughly 200,000 distinct CDR3 sequences. The top ten hold around 7.7% of the sample.

The study at large found these results: No single strong signal or clonotype linked to IBD turned up in the results, so the idea that one exists was not supported. Different T cell subtypes could not be distinguished in the analysis. Compared with healthy twins, IBD patients had fewer clonotypes in common with other individuals, a difference most pronounced in patients showing signs of disease activity. No difference in repertoire similarity was observed between concordant and discordant twins, possibly owing to limited statistical power. IBD patients had lower TCRbeta repertoire diversity, measured by the inverse Simpson index, than their healthy co-twins. Because patients received different immunosuppressive treatments, the repertoires may have picked up extra background noise and variability between individuals.

A roughly 2.5 ml peripheral blood sample was drawn into PAXgene tubes per donor and stored at -80°C. Without T cell sorting, total RNA was isolated from whole blood using the PAXgene blood miRNA kit on an automated QIAcube. Deep TCRalpha and TCRbeta repertoire profiling with unique molecular barcoding was performed on peripheral blood of monozygotic twin pairs concordant or discordant for inflammatory bowel disease. Smoking habits were recorded for all twin pairs, with individuals classified as current, former or never smokers. The TCR originated in a human donor with ulcerative colitis or Crohn's disease, or a healthy co-twin of an affected twin (not recorded which). The sequenced sample consisted of blood. The chain was built from TRBV9 and TRBJ2-3; TCRdb lists TRBD1, though no DNA is available to test this call. CDR3 protein: CASSPTGADTQYF.